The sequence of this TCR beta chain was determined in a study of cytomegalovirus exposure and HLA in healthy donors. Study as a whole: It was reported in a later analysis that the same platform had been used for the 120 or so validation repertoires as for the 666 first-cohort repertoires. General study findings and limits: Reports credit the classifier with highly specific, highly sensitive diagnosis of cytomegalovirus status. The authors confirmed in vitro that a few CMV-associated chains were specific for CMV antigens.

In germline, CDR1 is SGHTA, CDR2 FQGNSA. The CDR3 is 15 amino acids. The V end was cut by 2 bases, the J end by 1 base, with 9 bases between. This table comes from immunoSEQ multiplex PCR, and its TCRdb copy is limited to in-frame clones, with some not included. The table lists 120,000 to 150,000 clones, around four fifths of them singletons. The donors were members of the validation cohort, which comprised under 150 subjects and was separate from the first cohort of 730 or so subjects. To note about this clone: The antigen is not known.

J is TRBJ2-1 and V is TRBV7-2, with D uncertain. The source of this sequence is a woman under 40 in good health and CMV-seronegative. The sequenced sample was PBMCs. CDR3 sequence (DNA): TGTGCCAGCAGCTTAAACAGAATATCCTACAATGAGCAGTTCTTC. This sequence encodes CASSLNRISYNEQFF.